This record concerns one T cell receptor beta chain sequence. What it binds is unknown. It may be a read error: a sequence one base away is much more abundant. The sorted Tregs were CD4+CD25+CD127-/low cells. Germline V CDR1 and CDR2: SGHVS, FQNEAQ. The CDR3 is 15 amino acids. Semi-nested PCR with Nested Universal Primer A followed constant-region reverse priming of full-length variable regions. TCRdb processed the 5' RACE reads anew with MiXCR; each CDR3 protein has one entry. Counted here are tens of thousands of distinct CDR3 sequences, less than 30% occurring once; the ten biggest clones make up roughly 2.1%. Study outcomes and limitations: Tumor memory CD4+ T cell TCR gene usage was found to cluster with blood and lymph node memory CD4+ cells and with lymph node naive CD4+ cells. Larger-cohort validation covered only one TCR beta V-J rearrangement.

This receptor was obtained from a female donor with breast cancer. The J gene is TRBJ1-2, the V gene TRBV7-8, with a tentative D call TRBD1 (6 bases). Material: tumor-infiltrating Tregs sorted from the breast tumor. The CDR3 DNA sequence: TGTGCCGGCAGCTTAAATAGGGACACCTCCTATGGCTACACCTTC. Translation gives CAGSLNRDTSYGYTF.